Below are 2 T cell receptor beta chains sequenced from a single sample in a study of T cells in tumors after PD-1 blockade. TCRdb keeps only in-frame clones here, not all; method: immunoSEQ multiplex PCR. The sample carries more than 50,000 clones, approximately 79% recorded once. This specimen consisted of PBMCs, obtained after anti-PD-1 treatment. Source of these receptors: a human donor with basal cell carcinoma.

V gene TRBV7-9 combines with J gene TRBJ1-1, with D possibly TRBD1 on 5 matching bases. The CDR3 is 14 residues long. CDR1 is SEHNR and CDR2 is FQNEAQ in the germline V gene (reference sequence). Deletions cut 1 base from V and 3 bases from J, with 9 bases between. In DNA, the CDR3 is TGTGCCAGCAGCTTAGGGGGGGAGCACACTGAAGCTTTCTTT. Translation gives CASSLGGEHTEAFF.

The chain uses TRBV6-2 or TRBV6-3 and TRBJ1-1; perhaps TRBD1 as D (5 bases). Germline values: CDR1 MNHEY, CDR2 SVGEGT. The V gene lost 6 bases and the J gene lost 6 bases, with 11 bases spanning the gap. CDR3 length: 12 amino acids. Here the CDR3 reads CASSDSAPEAFF. The CDR3 DNA follows: TGTGCCAGCAGCGACAGTGCTCCTGAAGCTTTCTTT.